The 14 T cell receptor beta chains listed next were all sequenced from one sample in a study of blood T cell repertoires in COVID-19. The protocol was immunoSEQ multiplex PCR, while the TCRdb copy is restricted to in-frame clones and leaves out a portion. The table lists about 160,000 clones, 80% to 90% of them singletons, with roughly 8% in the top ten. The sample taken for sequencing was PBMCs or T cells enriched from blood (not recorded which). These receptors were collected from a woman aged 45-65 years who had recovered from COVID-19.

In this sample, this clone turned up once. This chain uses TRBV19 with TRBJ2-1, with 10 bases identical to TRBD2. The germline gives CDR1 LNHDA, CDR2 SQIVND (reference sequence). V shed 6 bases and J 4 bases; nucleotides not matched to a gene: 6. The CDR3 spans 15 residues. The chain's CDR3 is CASSLLAGAYNEQFF. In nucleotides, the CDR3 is TGTGCCAGTAGCCTTCTAGCGGGAGCTTACAATGAGCAGTTCTTC.

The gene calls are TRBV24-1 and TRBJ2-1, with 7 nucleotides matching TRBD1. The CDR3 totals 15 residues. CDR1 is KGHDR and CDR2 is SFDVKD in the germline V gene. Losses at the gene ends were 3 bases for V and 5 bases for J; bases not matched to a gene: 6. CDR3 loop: CATSDRQGRDNEQFF. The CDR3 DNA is TGTGCCACCAGTGATCGACAGGGCAGGGACAATGAGCAGTTCTTC.

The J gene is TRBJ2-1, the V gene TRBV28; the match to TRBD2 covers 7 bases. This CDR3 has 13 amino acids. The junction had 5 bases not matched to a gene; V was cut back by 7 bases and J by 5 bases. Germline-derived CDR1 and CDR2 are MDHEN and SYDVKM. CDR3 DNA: TGTGCCAGCACAACGCTAGCGGACAATGAGCAGTTCTTC. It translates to CASTTLADNEQFF.

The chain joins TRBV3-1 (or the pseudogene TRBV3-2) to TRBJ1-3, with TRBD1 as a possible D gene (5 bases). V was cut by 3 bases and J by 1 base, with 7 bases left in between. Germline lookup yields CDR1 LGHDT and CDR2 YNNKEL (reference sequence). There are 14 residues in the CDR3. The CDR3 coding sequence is TGTGCCAGCAGCCACTCAGGGTCTGGAAACACCATATATTTT. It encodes CASSHSGSGNTIYF.

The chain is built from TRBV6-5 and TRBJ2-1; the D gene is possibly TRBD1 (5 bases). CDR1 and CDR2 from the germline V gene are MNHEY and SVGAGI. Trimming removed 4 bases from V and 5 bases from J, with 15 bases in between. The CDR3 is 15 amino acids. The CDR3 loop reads CASSFIQGTHNEQFF. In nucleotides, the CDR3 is TGTGCCAGCAGTTTTATCCAGGGAACCCACAATGAGCAGTTCTTC.

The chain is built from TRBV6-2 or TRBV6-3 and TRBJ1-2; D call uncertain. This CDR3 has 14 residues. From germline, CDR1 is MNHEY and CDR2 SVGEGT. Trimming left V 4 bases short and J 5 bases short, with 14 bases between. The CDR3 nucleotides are TGTGCCAGCAGTTTGGTCTCGCGGACTTATGGCTACACCTTC. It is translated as CASSLVSRTYGYTF.

This chain's CDR3 is CASSLTSPGQYF. The CDR3 DNA is TGTGCCAGCAGCTTAACCTCGCCGGGGCAGTACTTC. The chain couples TRBV7-9 to TRBJ2-7, with unresolved D. Germline CDR1 and CDR2: SEHNR and FQNEAQ (reference sequence). This CDR3 has 12 amino acids. V gave up 2 bases and J gave up 9 bases, with 11 bases separating them.

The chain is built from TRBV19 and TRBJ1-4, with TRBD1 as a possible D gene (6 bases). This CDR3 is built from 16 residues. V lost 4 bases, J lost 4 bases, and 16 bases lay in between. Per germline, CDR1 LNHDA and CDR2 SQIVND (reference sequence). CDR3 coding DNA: TGTGCCAGTAGTACCCTCCGGGACAAGGGTAATGAAAAACTGTTTTTT. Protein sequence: CASSTLRDKGNEKLFF.

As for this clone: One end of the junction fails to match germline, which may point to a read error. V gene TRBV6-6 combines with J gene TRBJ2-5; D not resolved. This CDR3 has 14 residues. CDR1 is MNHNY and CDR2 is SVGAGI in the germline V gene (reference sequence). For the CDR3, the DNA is TGTGCCAGCAGATACTCGGAGCTTCGAGAGACCCAGTACTTC. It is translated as CASRYSELRETQYF.

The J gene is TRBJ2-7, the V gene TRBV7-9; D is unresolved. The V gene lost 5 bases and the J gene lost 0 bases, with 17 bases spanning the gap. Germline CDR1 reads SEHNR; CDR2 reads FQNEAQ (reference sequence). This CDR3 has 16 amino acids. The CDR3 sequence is CASSLGFGGSSYEQYF. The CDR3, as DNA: TGTGCCAGCAGCCTAGGTTTCGGCGGCAGCTCCTACGAGCAGTACTTC.

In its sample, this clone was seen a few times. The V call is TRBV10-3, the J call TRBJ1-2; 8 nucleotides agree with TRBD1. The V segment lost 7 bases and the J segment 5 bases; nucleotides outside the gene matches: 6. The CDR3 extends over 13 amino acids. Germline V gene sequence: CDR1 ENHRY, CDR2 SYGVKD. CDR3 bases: TGTGCCATCACCCCGGACAGGGAATATGGCTACACCTTC. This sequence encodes CAITPDREYGYTF.

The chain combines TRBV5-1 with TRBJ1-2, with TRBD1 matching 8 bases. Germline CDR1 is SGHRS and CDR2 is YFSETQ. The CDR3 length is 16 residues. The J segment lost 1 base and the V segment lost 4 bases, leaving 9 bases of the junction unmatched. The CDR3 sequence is CASSQPTGAHNYGYTF. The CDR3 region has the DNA TGCGCCAGCAGCCAACCGACAGGGGCGCATAACTATGGCTACACCTTC.

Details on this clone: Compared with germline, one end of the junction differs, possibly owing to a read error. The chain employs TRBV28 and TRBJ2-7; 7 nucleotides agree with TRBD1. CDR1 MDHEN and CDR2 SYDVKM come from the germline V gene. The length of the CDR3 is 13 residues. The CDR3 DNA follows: TGTGCCAGCAGTTTCAGAGGGGGCGCTACCGGGAACTTC. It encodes CASSFRGGATGNF.

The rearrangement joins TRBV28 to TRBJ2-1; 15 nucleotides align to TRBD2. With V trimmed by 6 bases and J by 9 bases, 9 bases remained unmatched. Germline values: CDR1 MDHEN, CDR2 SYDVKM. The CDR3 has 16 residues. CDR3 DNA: TGTGCCAGCAGCTTCGGGACTAGCGGGGGGATAATTGAGCAGTTCTTC. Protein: CASSFGTSGGIIEQFF.